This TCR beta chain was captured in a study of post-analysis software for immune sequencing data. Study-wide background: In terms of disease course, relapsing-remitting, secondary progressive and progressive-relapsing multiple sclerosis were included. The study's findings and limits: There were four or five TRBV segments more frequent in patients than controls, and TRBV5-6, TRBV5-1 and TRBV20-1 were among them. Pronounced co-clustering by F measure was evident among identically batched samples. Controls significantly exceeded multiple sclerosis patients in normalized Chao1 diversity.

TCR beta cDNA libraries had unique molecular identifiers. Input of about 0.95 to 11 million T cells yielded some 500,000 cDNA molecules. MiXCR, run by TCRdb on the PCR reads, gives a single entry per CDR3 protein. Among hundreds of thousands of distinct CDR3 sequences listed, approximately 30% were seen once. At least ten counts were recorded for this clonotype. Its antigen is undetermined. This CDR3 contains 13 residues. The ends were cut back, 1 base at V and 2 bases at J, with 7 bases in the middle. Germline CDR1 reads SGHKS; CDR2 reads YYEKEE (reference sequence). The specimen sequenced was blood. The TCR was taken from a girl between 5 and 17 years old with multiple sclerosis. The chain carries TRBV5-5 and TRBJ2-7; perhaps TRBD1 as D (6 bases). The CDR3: CASSLTGTYEQYF. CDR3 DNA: TGTGCCAGCAGCTTGACAGGGACCTACGAGCAGTACTTC.